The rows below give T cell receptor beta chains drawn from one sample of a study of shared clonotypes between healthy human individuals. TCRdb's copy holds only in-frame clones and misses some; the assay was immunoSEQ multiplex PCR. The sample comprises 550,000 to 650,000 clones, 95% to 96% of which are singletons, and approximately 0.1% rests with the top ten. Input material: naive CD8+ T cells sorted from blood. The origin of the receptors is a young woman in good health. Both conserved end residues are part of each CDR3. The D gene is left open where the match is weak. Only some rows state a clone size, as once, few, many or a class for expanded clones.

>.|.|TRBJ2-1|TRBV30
TGTGCCTGGAATCCCTCGTCCTACAATGAGCAGTTCTTC
CAWNPSSYNEQFF
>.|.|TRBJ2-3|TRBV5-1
TGCGCCAGCAGCTTGGTGGCGGCAGGCCCCACAGATACGCAGTATTTT
CASSLVAAGPTDTQYF
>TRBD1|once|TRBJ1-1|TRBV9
TGTGCCAGCAGCACAGGGGGGCACACTGAAGCTTTCTTT
CASSTGGHTEAFF
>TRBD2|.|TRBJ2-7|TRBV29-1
TGCAGCGTTGAAACTTACCGGGAGCGGGAGGGACTCTACGAGCAGTACTTC
CSVETYREREGLYEQYF
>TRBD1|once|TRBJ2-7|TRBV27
TGTGCCAGCAGTTTGGAGGGGACAGGGGGGGACGAGCAGTACTTC
CASSLEGTGGDEQYF
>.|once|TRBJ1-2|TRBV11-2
TGTGCCAGCAGCTTAAGCTGGAGTGACGGGACTTTCTATGGCTACACCTTC
CASSLSWSDGTFYGYTF
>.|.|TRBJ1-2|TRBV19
TGTGCCAGTAGTATCTTAGAAAACTATGGCTACACCTTC
CASSILENYGYTF
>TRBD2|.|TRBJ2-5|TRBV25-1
TGTGCCAGCAGTGAAGAATGGGGGGGTGAGACCCAGTACTTC
CASSEEWGGETQYF
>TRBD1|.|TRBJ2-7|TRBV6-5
TGTGCCAGCAGGACACAGGGGGCTAGGTCCTACGAGCAGTACTTC
CASRTQGARSYEQYF
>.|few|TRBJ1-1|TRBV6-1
TGTGCCAGCAGTAAGACAGCTAACACTGAAGCTTTCTTT
CASSKTANTEAFF
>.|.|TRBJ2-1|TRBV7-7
TGTGCCAGCAGCTTAGGCGGGGGCGGGCCCACCTCCTACAATGAGCAGTTCTTC
CASSLGGGGPTSYNEQFF
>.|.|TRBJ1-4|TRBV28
TGTGCCAGCAGTTTACCGGAGGACGCAACTAATGAAAAACTGTTTTTT
CASSLPEDATNEKLFF
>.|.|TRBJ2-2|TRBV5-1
TGCGCCAGCAGCAACCGAGGGGAATGGGAGGAGGAGCTGTTTTTT
CASSNRGEWEEELFF
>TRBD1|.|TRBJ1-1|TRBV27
TGTGCCAGCAGTTTACGACAGGGGGGGACTGAAGCTTTCTTT
CASSLRQGGTEAFF
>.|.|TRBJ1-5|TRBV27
TGTGCCAGCAGTCTAGAGGCAGAGTATCAGCCCCAGCATTTT
CASSLEAEYQPQHF
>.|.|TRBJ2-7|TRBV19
TGTGCCAGTAGTATTCAAAGGGGGGACTACGAGCAGTACTTC
CASSIQRGDYEQYF
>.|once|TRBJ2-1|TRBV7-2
TGTGCCAGCAGCTTATCCAGCCTAACTGTGCCCTACAATGAGCAGTTCTTC
CASSLSSLTVPYNEQFF
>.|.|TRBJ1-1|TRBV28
TGTGCCAGCAGTTTAGGTGAAGGCACTGAAGCTTTCTTT
CASSLGEGTEAFF
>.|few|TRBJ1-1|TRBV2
TGTGCCAGCAGTGTAGGCACTGAAGCTTTCTTT
CASSVGTEAFF
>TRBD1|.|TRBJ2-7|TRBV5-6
TGTGCCAGCAGCCGCGGGACAGGGAAGCTATTCGAGCAGTACTTC
CASSRGTGKLFEQYF
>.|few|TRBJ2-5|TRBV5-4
TGTGCCAGCAGCCAGACTAGCCAAGAGACCCAGTACTTC
CASSQTSQETQYF
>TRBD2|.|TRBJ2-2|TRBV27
TGTGCCAGCAGATTAGCGGGAGGGAACACCGGGGAGCTGTTTTTT
CASRLAGGNTGELFF
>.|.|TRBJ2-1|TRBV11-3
TGTGCCAGCAGCTTAGATTTCCGGGGGGCTTACAATGAGCAGTTCTTC
CASSLDFRGAYNEQFF
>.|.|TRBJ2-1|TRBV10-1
TGCGCCAGCTCCCCCAGTACGAACTACAATGAGCAGTTCTTC
CASSPSTNYNEQFF
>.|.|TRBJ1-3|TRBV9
TGTGCCAGCGGGACCGATGGAAACACCATATATTTT
CASGTDGNTIYF
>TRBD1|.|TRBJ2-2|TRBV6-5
TGTGCCAGCAGTTTCTACAGGGGGAACACCGGGGAGCTGTTTTTT
CASSFYRGNTGELFF
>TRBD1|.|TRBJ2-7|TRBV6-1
TGTGCCAGCAGTTGGACAGGAGGCTACGAGCAGTACTTC
CASSWTGGYEQYF
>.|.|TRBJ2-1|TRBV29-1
TGCAGCGTTGAGGGCAGGACTTCGTACAATGAGCAGTTCTTC
CSVEGRTSYNEQFF
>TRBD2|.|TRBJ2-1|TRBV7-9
TGTGCCAGCAGCCCCGATTTTGCGGGAGGGCCTCTCTTCAATGAGCAGTTCTTC
CASSPDFAGGPLFNEQFF
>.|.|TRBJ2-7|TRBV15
TGTGCCACCAGCACCGCCCCGGACAGCTACGAGCAGTACTTC
CATSTAPDSYEQYF
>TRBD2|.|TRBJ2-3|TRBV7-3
TGTGCCAGCAGCTTTGGGGGAGGGAGCACAGATACGCAGTATTTT
CASSFGGGSTDTQYF
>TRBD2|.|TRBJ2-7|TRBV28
TGTGCCAGCAGTTTCAGCGGGAGCTCCTACGAGCAGTACTTC
CASSFSGSSYEQYF
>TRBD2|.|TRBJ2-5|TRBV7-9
TGTGCCAGCAGCCCGGGACTAGCGGCCGGGGAGACCCAGTACTTC
CASSPGLAAGETQYF
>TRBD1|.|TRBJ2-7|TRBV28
TGTGCCAGCAGTTTAGGGACAGGGATAGCCTACGAGCAGTACTTC
CASSLGTGIAYEQYF
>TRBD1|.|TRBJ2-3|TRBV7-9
TGTGCCAGCAGCATCCCAGGGGGCCCGGCAGATACGCAGTATTTT
CASSIPGGPADTQYF
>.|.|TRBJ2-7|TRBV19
TGTGCCAGTAGTAGCGGGGTCCGCGAGCAGTACTTC
CASSSGVREQYF
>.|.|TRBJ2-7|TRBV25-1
TGTGCCAGCAGTGACCCCCTCTCAAGCTACGAGCAGTACTTC
CASSDPLSSYEQYF
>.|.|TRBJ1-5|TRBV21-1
TGTGCCAGCAGCAAAGGGCCGGGGGGACTGGATCAGCCCCAGCATTTT
CASSKGPGGLDQPQHF
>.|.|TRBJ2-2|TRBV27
TGTGCCAGCAGTTCCCCCTTTATTAGCGGAGAAGCCGGGGAGCTGTTTTTT
CASSSPFISGEAGELFF
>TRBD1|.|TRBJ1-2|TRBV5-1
TGCGCCAGCAGCCCCGGACAGGGCGGCTATGGCTACACCTTC
CASSPGQGGYGYTF
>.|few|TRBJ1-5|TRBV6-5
TGTGCCAGCAGTCAGGTAAACAATCAGCCCCAGCATTTT
CASSQVNNQPQHF
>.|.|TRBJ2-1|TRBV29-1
TGCAGCGTTGAGGGGCTCCAGAGCTCCTACAATGAGCAGTTCTTC
CSVEGLQSSYNEQFF
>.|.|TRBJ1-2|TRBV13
TGTGCCAGCAGCTTAGACAGCAACTATGGCTACACCTTC
CASSLDSNYGYTF
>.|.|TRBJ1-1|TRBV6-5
TGTGCCAGCAGCCCTAGTTGGGGAGAGGCCACTGAAGCTTTCTTT
CASSPSWGEATEAFF
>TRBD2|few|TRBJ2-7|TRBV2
TGTGCCAGCAGCTCCAGAGATAGCGGGAGCTACGAGCAGTACTTC
CASSSRDSGSYEQYF
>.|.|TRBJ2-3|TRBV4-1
TGCGCCAGCAGCCGAACTACAGATACGCAGTATTTT
CASSRTTDTQYF
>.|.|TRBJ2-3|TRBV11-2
TGTGCCAGCAGCTTATTGCAGCGGAACACAGATACGCAGTATTTT
CASSLLQRNTDTQYF
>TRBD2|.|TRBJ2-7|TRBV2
TGTGCCAGCTCAGAGGGGAGGGGATTCACCTACGAGCAGTACTTC
CASSEGRGFTYEQYF